A selection of T cell receptor beta chains follows, all from one sample in a study of regulatory T cells in long-lasting Graves disease. A single record per CDR3 protein comes from TCRdb applying MiXCR to the multiplex PCR reads. The data contain more than 300,000 distinct CDR3 sequences, roughly a sixth of them singletons. Source: peripheral blood mononuclear cells (PBMCs), taken at new diagnosis, from a patient treated with antithyroid drugs. The receptors were gathered from a female donor with Graves disease. CDR3s include the opening cysteine and the closing phenylalanine or tryptophan. D genes are given only for firm matches. Some rows have no size entry. The others give once, few or many, or a class for an expanded clone.

TRBV20-1	TRBJ2-5	many	-	TGCAGTGCTAGTAAACAGGGCGCAGGGACCCAGTACTTC	CSASKQGAGTQYF
TRBV19	TRBJ2-1	-	-	TGTGCCAGTAGTATAGGCAAAAGCTCCTACAATGAGCAGTTCTTC	CASSIGKSSYNEQFF
TRBV2	TRBJ2-7	once	-	TGTGCCAGCAACTCCGGCTACGAGCAGTACTTC	CASNSGYEQYF
TRBV7-2	TRBJ2-7	many	-	TGTGCCAGCAGCTTAGTGCGCGAGCAGTACTTC	CASSLVREQYF
TRBV12-3/TRBV12-4	TRBJ2-3	many	-	TGTGCCAGCAAACTGGGCACAGATACGCAGTATTTT	CASKLGTDTQYF
TRBV27	TRBJ2-7	-	-	TGTGCCAGCAGTTTATCGATCCAAGGCGAGCAGTACTTC	CASSLSIQGEQYF
TRBV20-1	TRBJ1-2	few	-	TGCAGTGCTAGAATGGGGGGCCTTAACTATGGCTACACCTTC	CSARMGGLNYGYTF
TRBV7-8	TRBJ2-5	many	-	TGTGCCAGCAGCGGCTACCTAGGGAACAGACCCTTTACCCAAGAGACCCAGTACTTC	CASSGYLGNRPFTQETQYF
TRBV6-2/TRBV6-3	TRBJ1-1	-	-	TGTGCCAGCAGGATTCAGGGGTACACTGAAGCTTTCTTT	CASRIQGYTEAFF
TRBV4-1	TRBJ1-6	-	-	TGCGCCAGCAGCAGGGGACAATATAATTCACCCCTCCACTTT	CASSRGQYNSPLHF
TRBV28	TRBJ2-3	many	TRBD2	TGTGCCAGCAGTCGACTAGCGGGAGTGGGGACCAGCACAGATACGCAGTATTTT	CASSRLAGVGTSTDTQYF
TRBV28	TRBJ2-2	few	-	TGTGCCAGCTGTCAAGGCGGGGTGAACACCGGGGAGCTGTTTTTT	CASCQGGVNTGELFF
TRBV10-3	TRBJ1-2	many	-	TGTGCCGTCCTGGGGGGCGTTGGCTACACCTTC	CAVLGGVGYTF
TRBV3-1	TRBJ2-5	-	-	TGTGCCAGCAGCCTACACGGGGGCGGAGAGACCCAGTACTTC	CASSLHGGGETQYF
TRBV24-1	TRBJ2-3	many	-	TGTGCCATACGGGACTCCCGCACAGATACGCAGTATTTT	CAIRDSRTDTQYF
TRBV5-1	TRBJ2-7	many	TRBD1	TGCGCCAGCAGGGACAGGGGGGGCTCCTACGAGCAGTACTTC	CASRDRGGSYEQYF
TRBV7-2	TRBJ2-3	many	-	TGTGCCAGCAGCTTAGTTCAGGGGCCCCCAGATACGCAGTATTTT	CASSLVQGPPDTQYF
TRBV12-3/TRBV12-4	TRBJ1-5	-	-	TGTGCCAGCAGTTCCATCCCGACCAATCAGCCCCAGCATTTT	CASSSIPTNQPQHF
TRBV6-1	TRBJ1-2	many	TRBD1	TGTGCCAGCAGAGGGCTCGACAGGGACGATAACTATGGCTACACCTTC	CASRGLDRDDNYGYTF
TRBV6-1	TRBJ1-1	few	-	TGTGCCAGCAGTGAGCAGTTAGGATACACTGAAGCTTTCTTT	CASSEQLGYTEAFF
TRBV5-1	TRBJ2-2	few	-	TGCGCCAGCAGCCTGGAGTGGGAACCGAACCTCGGGGAGCTGTTTTTT	CASSLEWEPNLGELFF
TRBV27	TRBJ2-5	-	TRBD2	TGTGCCAGCAGTCCACCCGGGACTAGCGGGGGGCCGGGGACCCAGTACTTC	CASSPPGTSGGPGTQYF
TRBV29-1	TRBJ2-1	-	TRBD2	TGCAGCGTTGGAGCCCCAACTAGCGGAACATACAATGAGCAGTTCTTC	CSVGAPTSGTYNEQFF
TRBV9	TRBJ1-1	-	-	TGTGCCAGCAGCGATGGGGGGAAAGGTGAAGCTTTCTTT	CASSDGGKGEAFF
TRBV20-1	TRBJ2-1	-	TRBD2	TGCAGTGCTAGGTTTCCAGCGGGGGGTGACTCCTACAATGAGCAGTTCTTC	CSARFPAGGDSYNEQFF
TRBV20-1	TRBJ2-3	-	-	TGCAGTGCTAGTGTGGCTCTGGGAGTAGATACGCAGTATTTT	CSASVALGVDTQYF
TRBV20-1	TRBJ1-1	few	-	TGCAGTGCTAGACTCATGAACACTGAAGCTTTCTTT	CSARLMNTEAFF
TRBV19	TRBJ2-2	few	TRBD1	TGTGCCAGTACCCCAGGGGACAGGGTTGCCGGGGAGCTGTTTTTT	CASTPGDRVAGELFF